These T cell receptor beta chains were read from a single sample in a study of cytomegalovirus exposure and HLA in healthy donors. Some clones are missing from TCRdb's copy, which holds only in-frame ones; the method was immunoSEQ multiplex PCR. This table has 150,000 to 200,000 clones, roughly 70% appearing once. The sample consisted of PBMCs. The receptors derive from a young man in good health and CMV-seropositive. The CDR3 runs from the conserved cysteine through the conserved F or W. Fields, in order: D gene, J gene, V gene, CDR3 protein. The D gene is left open where the match is weak.

D: .; J: TRBJ2-2; V: TRBV7-2; CDR3: CASSLGRLGQSTGELFF
D: TRBD1; J: TRBJ2-4; V: TRBV7-9; CDR3: CASSLGGGAGHDIQYF
D: TRBD1; J: TRBJ2-6; V: TRBV7-9; CDR3: CASSPPGQGAAGANVLTF
D: .; J: TRBJ1-2; V: TRBV5-6; CDR3: CASSLDSSYGYTF
D: .; J: TRBJ1-5; V: TRBV11-2; CDR3: CASSLEGQLWQPQHF
D: .; J: TRBJ2-5; V: TRBV5-1; CDR3: CASSLAVGGETQYF
D: .; J: TRBJ1-2; V: TRBV6-1; CDR3: CASSEFRGSSNYGYTF
D: TRBD1; J: TRBJ2-3; V: TRBV7-7; CDR3: CASSLAFGTGVDTQYF
D: .; J: TRBJ1-2; V: TRBV27; CDR3: CASSRRDSLYGYTF
D: .; J: TRBJ2-5; V: TRBV6-5; CDR3: CASSQNRVRETQYF
D: .; J: TRBJ2-7; V: TRBV27; CDR3: CASSFIQDHEQYF
D: TRBD2; J: TRBJ2-7; V: TRBV11-3; CDR3: CATGAGGTYEQYF
D: .; J: TRBJ2-1; V: TRBV19; CDR3: CASSMGQPSDEQFF
D: .; J: TRBJ2-1; V: TRBV5-1; CDR3: CVSSPYRNEQFF
D: .; J: TRBJ2-7; V: TRBV6-4; CDR3: CASSEQYRPAYEQYF